The 15 T cell receptor beta chains below were found in one sample sequenced in a study of blood T cells in healthy people across ages. Using a J-beta primer mix together with a sample-barcoded 5' primer, a second PCR was run for about 6 to 11 cycles. TCRdb redid the calling of the 5' RACE reads with MiXCR, one entry per CDR3 protein. The sample lists about 1.1 million distinct CDR3 sequences, around two fifths occurring once. The sample consisted of blood. The receptors here all came from a young man in good health.

The rearrangement uses TRBV20-1 and TRBJ2-7, with 7 positions matching TRBD2. The CDR3 runs to 13 residues. Per germline, CDR1 DFQATT and CDR2 SNEGSKA (reference sequence). After removal of 3 bases from V and 4 bases from J, the junction contained 6 bases not matched to a gene. In DNA, the CDR3 is TGCAGTGCTAGCGGGAGGCCTTGGTACGAGCAGTACTTC. Translating gives CSASGRPWYEQYF.

This clonotype occurred a few times. The chain links TRBV5-1 to TRBJ2-1; TRBD2 matches at 7 bases. The junction had 11 bases not matched to a gene; V was cut back by 4 bases and J by 4 bases. Germline values: CDR1 SGHRS, CDR2 YFSETQ. The CDR3 is made up of 16 amino acids. The CDR3 loop reads CASSGGGAEYYNEQFF. Written as DNA, the CDR3 is TGCGCCAGCAGCGGGGGGGGAGCGGAGTATTACAATGAGCAGTTCTTC.

V gene TRBV3-1 combines with J gene TRBJ2-5; D possibly corresponds to TRBD1 (5 bases). V was trimmed by 4 bases and J by 9 bases, leaving 18 bases between them. In germline, CDR1 is LGHDT, CDR2 YNNKEL (reference sequence). The CDR3 runs 14 residues. CDR3 DNA sequence: TGTGCCAGCAGCCCGAGCGTTCAACAGGCGGCCCAGTACTTC. Its translation: CASSPSVQQAAQYF.

This clonotype has just a few counts. This chain connects TRBV7-2 to TRBJ2-2; possible D gene TRBD2, 5 bases. Germline V lookup: CDR1 SGHTA, CDR2 FQGNSA. The length of the CDR3 is 13 residues. V lost 6 bases, J lost 6 bases, and 11 bases lay in between. The chain's CDR3 is CASRFGVSGELFF. CDR3 DNA: TGTGCCAGCAGATTCGGGGTGTCCGGGGAGCTGTTTTTT.

This clonotype has more than one count but fewer than ten. This chain links TRBV12-3 or TRBV12-4 with TRBJ1-1; TRBD1 is a possible D gene (6 bases). V shed 6 bases and J shed 9 bases, with 11 bases lying between them. The CDR3 covers 11 residues. The CDR3 DNA is TGTGCCAGCAGACTTCAGGGGAAAGCTTTCTTT. Its protein product is CASRLQGKAFF.

This clonotype has a handful of counts. The rearrangement uses TRBV6-6 and TRBJ2-7; D perhaps matches TRBD2 (7 bases). V lost 0 bases and J 4 bases, leaving 16 bases between the germline ends. The CDR3 extends over 16 amino acids. Germline CDR1 is MNHNY and CDR2 is SVGAGI (reference sequence). The CDR3 region is CASSYSSVGGAYEQYF. The CDR3 DNA sequence: TGTGCCAGCAGTTACTCGTCGGTTGGGGGGGCATACGAGCAGTACTTC.

The J gene is TRBJ1-1, the V gene TRBV3-1, with no clear D. Germline loops: CDR1 LGHDT, CDR2 YNNKEL (reference sequence). V was shortened by 7 bases and J by 10 bases, with 19 bases between the two germline ends. The CDR3 loop spans 13 amino acids. This CDR3 is CASTIDGRFGAFF. CDR3 nucleotide sequence: TGTGCCAGCACCATCGACGGCCGGTTTGGAGCTTTCTTT.

This clonotype has a handful of counts. The chain links TRBV12-3 or TRBV12-4 to TRBJ2-5; 7 bases fit TRBD2. J was trimmed by 3 bases and V by 3 bases; bases with no gene match: 13. The CDR3 extends over 17 amino acids. In nucleotides, the CDR3 is TGTGCCAGCAGTTTTGAGTGGGGGGGTGGCCGCGAAGAGACCCAGTACTTC. Amino acid sequence: CASSFEWGGGREETQYF.

This clonotype was counted once. The rearrangement links TRBV20-1 to TRBJ2-5; 8 bases fit TRBD2. V trimming: 5 bases; J trimming: 11 bases; junction bases outside the gene matches: 13. This CDR3 comprises 13 residues. CDR1 is DFQATT and CDR2 is SNEGSKA in the germline V gene (reference sequence). CDR3 in DNA: TGCAGTGCTCCCAGTAGCGGGGAGAATGAGCAGTACTTC. This gives the protein CSAPSSGENEQYF.

This clonotype was seen only a few times. The rearrangement uses TRBV7-2 and TRBJ2-7, with D possibly matching TRBD2 (6 bases). Trimming pared 2 bases from V and 2 bases from J, leaving 10 bases between. Germline CDR1 SGHTA, CDR2 FQGNSA. The CDR3 consists of 14 residues. DNA for the CDR3: TGTGCCAGCAGCTTACATGGAGGGGCCTACGAGCAGTACTTC. As protein: CASSLHGGAYEQYF.

The chain has TRBV4-1 and TRBJ2-6, with a weak D call TRBD1 (6 bases). There are 17 residues in the CDR3. The V end was cut by 7 bases, the J end by 0 bases, with 16 bases between. Germline lookup yields CDR1 MGHRA and CDR2 YSYEKL. Here the CDR3 DNA reads TGCGCCAGCAATTTGAGGACAGTGAGCTCTGGGGCCAACGTCCTGACTTTC. Amino acid sequence: CASNLRTVSSGANVLTF.

This sequence joins TRBV20-1 and TRBJ1-5, with TRBD1 identical over 7 bases. The CDR3 consists of 14 residues. V was clipped by 3 bases and J by 4 bases; unmatched bases: 6. Per germline, CDR1 DFQATT and CDR2 SNEGSKA (reference sequence). CDR3 sequence reads: CSASEGATNQPQHF. CDR3 nucleotide sequence: TGCAGTGCTAGTGAGGGGGCCACTAATCAGCCCCAGCATTTT.

The chain carries TRBV27 and TRBJ1-2, with TRBD1 as a possible D gene (5 bases). V lost 1 base and J 8 bases, leaving 14 bases between the germline ends. CDR3 length: 14 amino acids. Germline assignment: CDR1 MNHEY and CDR2 SMNVEV (reference sequence). CDR3 region: CASSLWGGSSGYTF. CDR3 sequence (DNA): TGTGCCAGCAGTTTATGGGGGGGATCGTCCGGCTACACCTTC.

The chain is built from TRBV7-2 and TRBJ1-2; D not certain. Germline V CDR1 and CDR2: SGHTA, FQGNSA. V shed 5 bases and J shed 8 bases, with 15 bases lying between them. CDR3 length: 13 residues. CDR3 sequence: CASSQTRKDGYTF. DNA of the CDR3: TGTGCCAGCAGCCAAACGCGGAAGGACGGCTACACCTTC.

This chain connects TRBV12-3 or TRBV12-4 to TRBJ2-1, with 8 bases identical to TRBD1. There are 14 residues in the CDR3. With 5 bases clipped from V and 7 bases from J, the junction kept 7 bases outside the gene matches. CDR3 DNA: TGTGCCAGCAGTGAGACAGGGGTTAAGAATGAGCAGTTCTTC. It yields the protein CASSETGVKNEQFF.